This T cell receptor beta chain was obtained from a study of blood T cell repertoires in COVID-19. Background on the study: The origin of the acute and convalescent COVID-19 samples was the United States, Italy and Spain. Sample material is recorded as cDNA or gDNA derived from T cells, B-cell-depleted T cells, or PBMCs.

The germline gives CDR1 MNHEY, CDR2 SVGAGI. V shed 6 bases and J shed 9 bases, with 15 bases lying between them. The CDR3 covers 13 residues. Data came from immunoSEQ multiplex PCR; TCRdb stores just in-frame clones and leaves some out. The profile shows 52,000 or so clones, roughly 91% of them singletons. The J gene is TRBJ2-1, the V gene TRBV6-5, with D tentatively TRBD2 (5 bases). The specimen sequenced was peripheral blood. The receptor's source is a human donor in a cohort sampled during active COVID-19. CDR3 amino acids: CASRFTRSREQFF. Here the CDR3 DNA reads TGTGCCAGCAGATTTACTAGGTCTCGTGAGCAGTTCTTC.